The next 15 T cell receptor beta chains were all read from a single sample in a study of post-analysis software for immune sequencing data. Broader study findings: Five TRBV segments, including TRBV5-6, TRBV5-1 and TRBV20-1, were more frequent in patients than controls.

Incorporated into the TCR beta cDNA libraries were unique molecular identifiers, which served to reduce PCR and sequencing biases. MiXCR, applied by TCRdb to the PCR reads, yields one record per CDR3 protein. The profile shows under 200,000 distinct CDR3 sequences, around 29% of them singletons. Their cognate antigens are unknown. Sequencing was done on a sample of blood. These receptors all stem from a girl aged 2 to 17 with multiple sclerosis.

Points on this clonotype: This may arise from a read error, as a much more abundant clone is one base away. V usage is TRBV12-3 or TRBV12-4 and J usage is TRBJ2-4, with TRBD1 identical over 9 bases. The better agreement between TRBJ2-7 and the DNA end casts doubt on the J call. This CDR3 spans 14 amino acids. CDR3 coding DNA: TGTGCCAACAGTTTGGGGACAGGGATCTACGAGCAGTACTTC. Amino acids: CANSLGTGIYEQYF.

The rearrangement links TRBV30 to TRBJ2-5, with D perhaps TRBD2 (5 bases). Germline V lookup: CDR1 GTSNPN, CDR2 SVGIG (reference sequence). The ends were cut back, 0 bases at V and 5 bases at J, with 7 bases in the middle. The CDR3 has 12 amino acids. The CDR3 nucleotides read TGTGCCTGGAGTGTACTAGGGGAGACCCAGTACTTC. This encodes CAWSVLGETQYF.

This clonotype was detected ten times or more. This rearrangement joins TRBV27 to TRBJ2-4, with D perhaps TRBD1 (5 bases). Trimming cost V 3 bases and J 6 bases, with 9 bases left between them. Germline V lookup: CDR1 MNHEY, CDR2 SMNVEV (reference sequence). The CDR3 is 13 residues long. The CDR3 DNA reads as TGTGCCAGCAGTTTTCAGCAGGGAAACATTCAGTACTTC. Protein sequence: CASSFQQGNIQYF.

This chain links TRBV3-1 with TRBJ2-4; TRBD2 might be the D (6 bases). The CDR3 sequence is 13 residues long. Trimming left V 8 bases short and J 1 base short, with 9 bases between. From germline, CDR1 is LGHDT and CDR2 YNNKEL (reference sequence). CDR3 residues: CASRRDAKNIQYF. CDR3 in DNA: TGTGCCAGCCGGAGGGATGCCAAAAACATTCAGTACTTC. The full variable domain, rest sourced from reference TRBV3-1 and TRBJ2-4, is DTAVSQTPKYLVTQMGNDKSIKCEQNLGHDTMYWYKQDSKKFLKIMFSYNNKELIINETVPNRFSPKSPDKAHLNLHINSLELGDSAVYFCASRRDAKNIQYFGAGTRLSVL.

Ten or more counts support this clonotype. V usage is TRBV28 and J usage is TRBJ2-3, with unresolved D. V dropped 2 bases and J dropped 1 base, with 7 bases sitting between them. This CDR3 region has 14 residues. Germline-derived CDR1 and CDR2 are MDHEN and SYDVKM. The CDR3 region is CASSLAVRTDTQYF. In DNA form, the CDR3 reads TGTGCCAGCAGTTTAGCGGTCCGCACAGATACGCAGTATTTT.

The V call is TRBV5-1, the J call TRBJ1-1, with a weak D call TRBD1 (5 bases). CDR3 size: 14 residues. The V end lost 4 bases, the J end lost 3 bases, and 13 bases lay between the germline ends. The V gene's germline CDR1 is SGHRS and CDR2 YFSETQ. The CDR3 spells CASSPVQGDTEAFF. CDR3 nucleotides: TGCGCCAGCAGCCCGGTGCAGGGAGACACTGAAGCTTTCTTT.

The chain joins TRBV5-4 to TRBJ2-3; 7 bases agree with TRBD2. Germline V gene lookup returns CDR1 SGHNT and CDR2 YYREEE (reference sequence). The CDR3 consists of 14 residues. Trimming took 9 bases from V and 2 from J; bases not matched to a gene: 9. The CDR3 nucleotides are TGTGCCACCCAGGCTAGCGGATCCACAGATACGCAGTATTTT. Translation gives CATQASGSTDTQYF.

Comment on this clonotype: Since a much larger clone is just one base distant, this may be a read error. This chain uses TRBV15 with TRBJ2-1, with D possibly TRBD2 on 5 matching bases. The CDR3 has 18 amino acids. Deletions cut 1 base from V and 6 bases from J, with 22 bases between. CDR1 and CDR2 from the germline V gene are LNHNV and YYDKDF (reference sequence). The CDR3 sequence: CATSRAPEGGRACNEQFF. The CDR3, as DNA: TGTGCCACCAGCAGAGCCCCAGAGGGCGGCCGGGCGTGCAATGAGCAGTTCTTC.

The chain has TRBV5-4 and TRBJ1-4; a weak D match, TRBD1 (6 bases). CDR3 length equals 15 residues. Germline V gene sequence: CDR1 SGHNT, CDR2 YYREEE (reference sequence). V lost 0 bases and J 6 bases, leaving 12 bases between the germline ends. CDR3 in DNA: TGTGCCAGCAGCTTGGCCCGGGGGCGGGATGAAAAACTGTTTTTT. Amino acids: CASSLARGRDEKLFF.

The chain links TRBV11-1 to TRBJ2-3; 11 bases agree with TRBD1. CDR1 and CDR2 (germline): SGHAT, FQDESV (reference sequence). The CDR3 has 16 amino acids. V was pared by 4 bases and J by 4 bases, with 7 bases of the junction left unmatched. CDR3 in DNA: TGTGCCAGCAGCTCGATGGACAGGGGGCTCCCAGATACGCAGTATTTT. Translating gives CASSSMDRGLPDTQYF.

The chain joins TRBV12-5 to TRBJ1-6; the D is unclear. Germline CDR1 reads LGHNT; CDR2 reads FRNRAP. The CDR3 extends over 13 amino acids. With 7 bases removed from V and 11 bases from J, the gap between germline ends came to 15 bases. As DNA, the CDR3 is TGTGCTAGTGCCCCGGCCGACGCTGCACCCCTCCACTTT. As protein: CASAPADAAPLHF.

This clonotype was counted between two and nine times. The chain combines TRBV7-2 with TRBJ2-3; 9 bases are a match to TRBD2. V lost 5 bases to trimming and J lost 5 bases; unmatched junction nucleotides: 14. Per germline, CDR1 SGHTA and CDR2 FQGNSA. The CDR3 has 17 residues. The CDR3 region is CASSVSGTSPGIDTQYF. Written as DNA, the CDR3 is TGTGCCAGCAGCGTAAGCGGGACTAGCCCAGGGATAGATACGCAGTATTTT. The full variable domain, with the rest looked up from reference TRBV7-2 and TRBJ2-3, is GAGVSQSPSNKVTEKGKDVELRCDPISGHTALYWYRQSLGQGLEFLIYFQGNSAPDKSGLPSDRFSAERTGGSVSTLTIQRTQQEDSAVYLCASSVSGTSPGIDTQYFGPGTRLTVL.

In its sample, this clonotype was seen a few times. This chain connects TRBV5-1 to TRBJ1-6; no firm D call. CDR3 size: 14 residues. CDR1 is SGHRS and CDR2 is YFSETQ in the germline V gene. V was clipped by 0 bases and J by 9 bases, with 10 bases between them. The CDR3 DNA follows: TGCGCCAGCAGCTTGGAAGGCAGTGGTTCACCCCTCCACTTT. This gives the protein CASSLEGSGSPLHF.

The rearrangement links TRBV2 to TRBJ1-1; 9 bases are a match to TRBD1. Trimming cost V 6 bases and J 6 bases; bases outside gene matches: 8. Germline V CDR1 and CDR2: SNHLY, FYNNEI. The CDR3 runs 14 residues. CDR3 DNA: TGTGCCAGCAGCAGGGAACAGGGGGCCGCTGAAGCTTTCTTT. Translation: CASSREQGAAEAFF.

In its sample, this clonotype was seen a few times. The chain uses TRBV5-1 and TRBJ1-5; D is possibly TRBD1 (5 bases). Trimming removed 0 bases at V and 4 bases at J, with 11 bases between. This CDR3 spans 15 amino acids. CDR1 and CDR2 from the germline V gene are SGHRS and YFSETQ. CDR3 region: CASSLAGTRNQPQHF. CDR3 DNA: TGCGCCAGCAGCTTGGCAGGGACGAGAAATCAGCCCCAGCATTTT.